The clone carrying this T cell receptor (beta chain) appeared once. Germline V gene sequence: CDR1 KGHSH, CDR2 LQKENI. The ends were cut back, 3 bases at V and 4 bases at J, with 14 bases in the middle. The CDR3 loop spans 15 amino acids. The sample originates from a study of blood T cell repertoires in COVID-19. Study in general: Sources were T cells, B-cell-depleted T cells, or PBMCs; the material itself was cDNA or gDNA.

Under the authors' procedure: Nucleated cell number was recorded as an estimate derived from reference gene primer amplification. Clones were read by immunoSEQ multiplex PCR, and TCRdb kept only the in-frame ones, dropping some. Clone size and the V and J calls come from that table; the DNA yielded D and trimming. The table lists 55,000 to 75,000 clones, roughly 80% of them singletons. The clonotype comes from a human donor in a cohort sampled during active COVID-19. Sequenced input: peripheral blood. The chain couples TRBV18 to TRBJ2-3, with a tentative D call TRBD1 (6 bases). The CDR3 region has the DNA TGTGCCAGCTCACCGTCCCAGGGGAGCCCAGATACGCAGTATTTT. Translation gives CASSPSQGSPDTQYF.